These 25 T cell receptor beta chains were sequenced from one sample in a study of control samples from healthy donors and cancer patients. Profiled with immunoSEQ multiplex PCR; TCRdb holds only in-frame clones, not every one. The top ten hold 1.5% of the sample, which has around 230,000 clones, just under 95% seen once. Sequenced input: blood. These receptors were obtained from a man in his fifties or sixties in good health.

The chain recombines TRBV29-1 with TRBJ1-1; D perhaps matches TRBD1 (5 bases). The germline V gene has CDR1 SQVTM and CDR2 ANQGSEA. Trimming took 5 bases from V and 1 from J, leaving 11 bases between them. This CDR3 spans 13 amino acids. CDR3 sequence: CSVSAGGNTEAFF. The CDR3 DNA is TGCAGCGTTTCTGCGGGGGGGAACACTGAAGCTTTCTTT.

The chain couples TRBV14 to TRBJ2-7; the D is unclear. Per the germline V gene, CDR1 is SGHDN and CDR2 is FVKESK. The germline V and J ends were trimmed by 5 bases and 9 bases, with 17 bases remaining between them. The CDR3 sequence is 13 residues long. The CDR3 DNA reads TGTGCCAGCAGCACCGTTGCCCCCGCCGGGCAGTACTTC. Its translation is CASSTVAPAGQYF.

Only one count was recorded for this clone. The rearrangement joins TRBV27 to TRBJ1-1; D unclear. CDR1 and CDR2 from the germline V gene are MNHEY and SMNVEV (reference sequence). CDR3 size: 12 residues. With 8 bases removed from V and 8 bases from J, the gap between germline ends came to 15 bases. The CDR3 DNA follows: TGTGCCAGCGTGGGCACGGGATTCGAAGCTTTCTTT. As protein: CASVGTGFEAFF.

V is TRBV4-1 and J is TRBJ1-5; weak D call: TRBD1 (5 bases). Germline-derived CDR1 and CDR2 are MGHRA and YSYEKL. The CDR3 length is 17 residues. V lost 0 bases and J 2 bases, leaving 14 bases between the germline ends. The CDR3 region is CASSQDGGLGRNQPQHF. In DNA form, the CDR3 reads TGCGCCAGCAGCCAAGATGGGGGACTGGGGCGCAATCAGCCCCAGCATTTT.

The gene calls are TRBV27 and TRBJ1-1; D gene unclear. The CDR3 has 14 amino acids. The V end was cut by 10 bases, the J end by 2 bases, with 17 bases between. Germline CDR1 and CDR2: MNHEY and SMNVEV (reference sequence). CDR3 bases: TGTGCCACCAGGTGGGCAGGACCTAACACTGAAGCTTTCTTT. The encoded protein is CATRWAGPNTEAFF.

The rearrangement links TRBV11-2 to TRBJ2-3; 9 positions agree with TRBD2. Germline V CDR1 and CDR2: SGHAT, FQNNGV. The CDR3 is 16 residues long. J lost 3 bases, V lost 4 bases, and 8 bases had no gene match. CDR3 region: CASSSPQSGGTDTQYF. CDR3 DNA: TGTGCCAGCAGCTCCCCTCAGAGCGGGGGGACAGATACGCAGTATTTT.

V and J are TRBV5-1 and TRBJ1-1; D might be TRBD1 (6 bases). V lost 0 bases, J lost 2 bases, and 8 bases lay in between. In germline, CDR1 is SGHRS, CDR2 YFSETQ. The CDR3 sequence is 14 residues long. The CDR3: CASSLEGGNTEAFF. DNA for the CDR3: TGCGCCAGCAGCTTGGAAGGGGGTAACACTGAAGCTTTCTTT. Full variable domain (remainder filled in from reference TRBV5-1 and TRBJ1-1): KAGVTQTPRYLIKTRGQQVTLSCSPISGHRSVSWYQQTPGQGLQFLFEYFSETQRNKGNFPGRFSGRQFSNSRSEMNVSTLELGDSALYLCASSLEGGNTEAFFGQGTRLTVV.

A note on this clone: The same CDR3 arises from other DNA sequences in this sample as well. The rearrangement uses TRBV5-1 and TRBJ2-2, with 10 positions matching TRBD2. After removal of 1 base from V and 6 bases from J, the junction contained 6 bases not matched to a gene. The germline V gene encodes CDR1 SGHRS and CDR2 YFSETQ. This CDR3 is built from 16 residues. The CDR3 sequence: CASSLRAGGSSGELFF. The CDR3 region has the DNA TGCGCCAGCAGCTTGAGAGCGGGGGGGTCCTCCGGGGAGCTGTTTTTT.

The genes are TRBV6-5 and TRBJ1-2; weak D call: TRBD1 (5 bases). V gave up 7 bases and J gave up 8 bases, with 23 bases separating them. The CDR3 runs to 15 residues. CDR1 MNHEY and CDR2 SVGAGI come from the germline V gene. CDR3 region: CASTTTEGRAKGYTF. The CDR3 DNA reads TGTGCCAGCACCACAACTGAAGGCAGGGCGAAAGGCTACACCTTC.

The CDR3 here is CASSLQGGLAPYEQYF. The CDR3 DNA reads TGTGCCAGCAGCTTACAGGGCGGACTAGCTCCCTACGAGCAGTACTTC. V and J are TRBV7-3 and TRBJ2-7; 8 bases fit TRBD2. CDR3 length: 16 amino acids. Unmatched junction bases numbered 8, after V lost 2 bases and J lost 2 bases. The V gene's germline CDR1 is SGHTA and CDR2 FQGTGA.

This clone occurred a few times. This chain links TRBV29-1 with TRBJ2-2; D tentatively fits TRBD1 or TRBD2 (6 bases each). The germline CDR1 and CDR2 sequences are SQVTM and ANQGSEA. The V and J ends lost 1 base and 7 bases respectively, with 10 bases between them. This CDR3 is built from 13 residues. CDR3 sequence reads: CSVEGGRGGELFF. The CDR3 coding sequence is TGCAGCGTTGAAGGGGGGCGGGGCGGGGAGCTGTTTTTT.

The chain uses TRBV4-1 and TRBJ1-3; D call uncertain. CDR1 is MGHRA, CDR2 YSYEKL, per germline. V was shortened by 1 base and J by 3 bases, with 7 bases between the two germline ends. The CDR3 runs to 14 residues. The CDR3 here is CASSQVSLGNTIYF. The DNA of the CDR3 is TGCGCCAGCAGCCAAGTTAGCCTTGGAAACACCATATATTTT.

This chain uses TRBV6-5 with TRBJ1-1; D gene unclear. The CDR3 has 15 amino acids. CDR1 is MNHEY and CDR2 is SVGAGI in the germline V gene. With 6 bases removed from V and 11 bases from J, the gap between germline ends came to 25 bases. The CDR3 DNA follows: TGTGCCAGCAGGGCTCAGCTCGGAAGTTCTTCGGTCGCTTTCTTT. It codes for CASRAQLGSSSVAFF.

Written as DNA, the CDR3 is TGTGCCAGCAGCTTGACTAGCGGGGAGGTATACGAGCAGTACTTC. Its protein is CASSLTSGEVYEQYF. The V and J genes are TRBV5-5 and TRBJ2-7; 10 nucleotides agree with TRBD2. The CDR3 length is 15 residues. The V and J ends lost 1 base and 4 bases, in that order; junction bases with no gene match: 5. In germline, CDR1 is SGHKS, CDR2 YYEKEE (reference sequence). Filled out from reference TRBV5-5 and TRBJ2-7, the complete variable domain reads DAGVTQSPTHLIKTRGQQVTLRCSPISGHKSVSWYQQVLGQGPQFIFQYYEKEERGRGNFPDRFSARQFPNYSSELNVNALLLGDSALYLCASSLTSGEVYEQYFGPGTRLTVT.

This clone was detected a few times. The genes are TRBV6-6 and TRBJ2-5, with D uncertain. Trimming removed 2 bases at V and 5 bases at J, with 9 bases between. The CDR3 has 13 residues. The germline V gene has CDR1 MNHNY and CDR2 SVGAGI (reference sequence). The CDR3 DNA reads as TGTGCCAGCAGTTACCGGCAGATTGAGACCCAGTACTTC. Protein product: CASSYRQIETQYF.

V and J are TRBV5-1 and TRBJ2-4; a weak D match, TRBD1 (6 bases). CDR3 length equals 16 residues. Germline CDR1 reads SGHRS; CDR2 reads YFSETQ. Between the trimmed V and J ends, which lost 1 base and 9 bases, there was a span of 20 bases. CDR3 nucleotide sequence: TGCGCCAGCAGCTTGTTTGGACAGAGGGACGTTAGCATTCAGTACTTC. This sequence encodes CASSLFGQRDVSIQYF.

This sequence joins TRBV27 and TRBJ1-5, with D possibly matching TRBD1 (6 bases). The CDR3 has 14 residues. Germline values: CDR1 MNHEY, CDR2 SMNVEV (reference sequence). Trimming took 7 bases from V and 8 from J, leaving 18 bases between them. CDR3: CASTPGGGGEPQHF. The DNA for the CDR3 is TGTGCCAGCACTCCGGGGGGGGGCGGCGAGCCCCAGCATTTT.

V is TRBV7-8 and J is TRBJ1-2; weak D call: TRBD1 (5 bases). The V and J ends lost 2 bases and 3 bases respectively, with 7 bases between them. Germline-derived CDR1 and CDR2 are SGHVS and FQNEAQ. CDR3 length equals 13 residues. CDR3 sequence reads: CASSLQGDYGYTF. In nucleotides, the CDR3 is TGTGCCAGCAGCTTACAAGGGGACTATGGCTACACCTTC.

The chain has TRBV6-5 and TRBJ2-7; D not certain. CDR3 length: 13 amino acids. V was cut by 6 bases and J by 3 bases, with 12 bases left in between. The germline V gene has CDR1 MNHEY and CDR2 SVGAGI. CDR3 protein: CASRPNEYYEQYV. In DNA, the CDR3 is TGTGCCAGCAGGCCCAATGAATACTACGAGCAGTACGTC.

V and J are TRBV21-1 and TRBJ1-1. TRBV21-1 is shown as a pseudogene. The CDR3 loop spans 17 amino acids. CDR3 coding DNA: TGTGCCAGCAGCCAAGGGGGTCAGGGAGTCGCGAAGACTGAAGCTTTCTTT. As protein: CASSQGGQGVAKTEAFF.

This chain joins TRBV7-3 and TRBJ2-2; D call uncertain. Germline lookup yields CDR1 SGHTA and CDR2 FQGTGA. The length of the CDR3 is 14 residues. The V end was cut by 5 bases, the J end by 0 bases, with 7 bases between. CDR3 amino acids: CASSPETNTGELFF. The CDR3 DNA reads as TGTGCCAGCAGCCCGGAAACGAACACCGGGGAGCTGTTTTTT.

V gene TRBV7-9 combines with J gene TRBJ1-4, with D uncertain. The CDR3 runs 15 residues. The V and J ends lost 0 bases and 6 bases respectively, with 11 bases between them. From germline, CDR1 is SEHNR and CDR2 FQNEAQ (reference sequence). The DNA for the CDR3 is TGTGCCAGCAGCTTAGCGGAGTTGGCAGATGAAAAACTGTTTTTT. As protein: CASSLAELADEKLFF.

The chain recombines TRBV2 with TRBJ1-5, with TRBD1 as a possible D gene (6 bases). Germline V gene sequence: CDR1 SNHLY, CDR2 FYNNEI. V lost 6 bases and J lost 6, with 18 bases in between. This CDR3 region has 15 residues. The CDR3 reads CASREGGANFQPQHF. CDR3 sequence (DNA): TGTGCCAGCAGGGAGGGGGGGGCAAATTTTCAGCCCCAGCATTTT.

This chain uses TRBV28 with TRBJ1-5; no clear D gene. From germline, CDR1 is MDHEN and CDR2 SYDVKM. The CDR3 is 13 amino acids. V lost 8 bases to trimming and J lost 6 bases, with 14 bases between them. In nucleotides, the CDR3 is TGTGCCAGCGGATCATCATGGCTTCAGCCCCAGCATTTT. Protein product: CASGSSWLQPQHF.

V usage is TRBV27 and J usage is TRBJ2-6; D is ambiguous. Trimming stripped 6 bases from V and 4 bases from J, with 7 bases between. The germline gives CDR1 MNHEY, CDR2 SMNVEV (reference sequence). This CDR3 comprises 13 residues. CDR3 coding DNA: TGTGCCAGCAGGGAGTCCGGGGCCAACGTCCTGACTTTC. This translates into CASRESGANVLTF.